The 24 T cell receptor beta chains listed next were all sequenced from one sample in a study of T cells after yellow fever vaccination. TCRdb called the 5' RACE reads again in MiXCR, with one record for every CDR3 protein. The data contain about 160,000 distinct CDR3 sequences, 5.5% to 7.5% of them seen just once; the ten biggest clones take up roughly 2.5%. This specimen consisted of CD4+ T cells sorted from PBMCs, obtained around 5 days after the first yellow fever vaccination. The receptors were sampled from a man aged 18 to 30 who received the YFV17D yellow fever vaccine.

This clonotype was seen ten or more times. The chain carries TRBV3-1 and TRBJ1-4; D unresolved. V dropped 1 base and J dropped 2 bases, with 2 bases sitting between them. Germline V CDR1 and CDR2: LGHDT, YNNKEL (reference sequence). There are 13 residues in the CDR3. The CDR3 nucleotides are TGTGCCAGCAGCCAAGGTACTAATGAAAAACTGTTTTTT. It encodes CASSQGTNEKLFF.

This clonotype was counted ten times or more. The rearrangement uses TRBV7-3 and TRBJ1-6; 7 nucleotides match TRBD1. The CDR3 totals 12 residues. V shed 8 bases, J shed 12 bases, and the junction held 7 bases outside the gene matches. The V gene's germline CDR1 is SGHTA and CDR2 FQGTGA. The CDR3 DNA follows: TGTGCCAGCCGAGAAGGGGGCGGACCCCTCCACTTT. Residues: CASREGGGPLHF.

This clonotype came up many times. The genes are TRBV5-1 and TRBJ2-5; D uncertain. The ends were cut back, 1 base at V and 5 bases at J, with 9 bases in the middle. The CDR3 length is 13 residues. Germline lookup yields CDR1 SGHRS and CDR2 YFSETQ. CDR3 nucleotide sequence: TGCGCCAGCAGCTTGACGCGTTGGGAGACCCAGTACTTC. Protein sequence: CASSLTRWETQYF.

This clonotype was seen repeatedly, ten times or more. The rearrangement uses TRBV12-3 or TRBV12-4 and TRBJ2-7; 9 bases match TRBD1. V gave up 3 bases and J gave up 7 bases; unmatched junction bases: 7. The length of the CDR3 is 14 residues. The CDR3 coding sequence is TGTGCCAGCAGTTTTTCGGACAGGGGATGGGAGCAGTACTTC. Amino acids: CASSFSDRGWEQYF.

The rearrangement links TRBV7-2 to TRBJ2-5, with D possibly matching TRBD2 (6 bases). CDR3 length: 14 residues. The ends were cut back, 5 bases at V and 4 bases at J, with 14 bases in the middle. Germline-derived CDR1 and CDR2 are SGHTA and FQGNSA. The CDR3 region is CASSPGGNLETQYF. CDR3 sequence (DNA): TGTGCCAGCAGCCCCGGGGGTAACTTAGAGACCCAGTACTTC.

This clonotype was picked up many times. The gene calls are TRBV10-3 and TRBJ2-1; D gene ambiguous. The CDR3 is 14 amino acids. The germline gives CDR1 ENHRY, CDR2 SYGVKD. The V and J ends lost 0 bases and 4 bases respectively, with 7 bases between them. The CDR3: CAISESFSYNEQFF. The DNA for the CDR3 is TGTGCCATCAGTGAGTCGTTTAGTTACAATGAGCAGTTCTTC.

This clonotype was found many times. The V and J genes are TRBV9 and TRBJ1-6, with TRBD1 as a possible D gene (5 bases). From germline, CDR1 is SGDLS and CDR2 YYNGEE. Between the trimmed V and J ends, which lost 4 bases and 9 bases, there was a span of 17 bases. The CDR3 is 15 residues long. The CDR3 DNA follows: TGTGCCAGCAGCCCCGGGGCTCCCGAGGGTTCACCCCTCCACTTT. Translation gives CASSPGAPEGSPLHF.

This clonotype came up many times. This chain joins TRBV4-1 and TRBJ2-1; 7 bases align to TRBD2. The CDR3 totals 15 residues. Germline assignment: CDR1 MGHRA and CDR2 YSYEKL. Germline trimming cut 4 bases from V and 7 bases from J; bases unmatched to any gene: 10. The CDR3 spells CASSLWEGISNEQFF. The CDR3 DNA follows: TGCGCCAGCAGCCTATGGGAGGGAATCTCGAATGAGCAGTTCTTC.

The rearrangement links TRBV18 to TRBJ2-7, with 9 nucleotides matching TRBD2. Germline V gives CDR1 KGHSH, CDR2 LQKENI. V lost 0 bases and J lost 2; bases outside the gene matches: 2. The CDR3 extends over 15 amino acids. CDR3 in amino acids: CASSPPSGGPYEQYF. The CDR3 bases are TGTGCCAGCTCACCACCTAGCGGGGGACCCTACGAGCAGTACTTC.

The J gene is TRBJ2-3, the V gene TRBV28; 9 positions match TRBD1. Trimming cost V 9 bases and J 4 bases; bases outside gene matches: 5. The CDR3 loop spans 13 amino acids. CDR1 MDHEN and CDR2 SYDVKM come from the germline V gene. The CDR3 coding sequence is TGTGCCAGTGGCAGGACAGGGGCAGATACGCAGTATTTT. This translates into CASGRTGADTQYF.

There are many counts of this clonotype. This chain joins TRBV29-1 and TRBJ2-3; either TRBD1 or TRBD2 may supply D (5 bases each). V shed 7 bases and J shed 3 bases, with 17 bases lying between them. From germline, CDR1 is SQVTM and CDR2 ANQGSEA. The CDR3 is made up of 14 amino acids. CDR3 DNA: TGCAGCGCCCGGACTGAGAAGGGGACAGATACGCAGTATTTT. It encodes CSARTEKGTDTQYF.

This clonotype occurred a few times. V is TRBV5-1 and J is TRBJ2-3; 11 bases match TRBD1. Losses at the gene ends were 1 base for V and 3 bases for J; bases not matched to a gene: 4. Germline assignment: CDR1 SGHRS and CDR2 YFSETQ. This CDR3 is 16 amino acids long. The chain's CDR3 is CASSLPRDRGTDTQYF. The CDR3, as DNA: TGCGCCAGCAGCTTGCCCCGGGACAGGGGGACAGATACGCAGTATTTT.

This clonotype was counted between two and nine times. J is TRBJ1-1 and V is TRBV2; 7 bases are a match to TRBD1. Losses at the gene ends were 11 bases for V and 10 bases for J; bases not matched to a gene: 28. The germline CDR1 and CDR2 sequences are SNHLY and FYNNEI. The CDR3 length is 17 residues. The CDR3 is CAFRTYDITGAKYGAFF. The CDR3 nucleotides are TGTGCCTTCCGAACCTACGACATTACAGGGGCAAAATATGGAGCTTTCTTT.

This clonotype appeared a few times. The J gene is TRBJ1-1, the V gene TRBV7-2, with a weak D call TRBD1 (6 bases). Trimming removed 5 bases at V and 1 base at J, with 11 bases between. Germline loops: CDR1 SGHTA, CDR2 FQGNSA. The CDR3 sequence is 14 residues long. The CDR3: CASSPRGGNTEAFF. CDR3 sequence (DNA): TGTGCCAGCAGCCCGAGGGGGGGGAACACTGAAGCTTTCTTT.

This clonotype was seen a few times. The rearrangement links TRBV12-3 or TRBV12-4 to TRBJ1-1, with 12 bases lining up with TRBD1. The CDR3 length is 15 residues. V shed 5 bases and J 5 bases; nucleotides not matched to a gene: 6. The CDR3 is CASSTGDRGQTEAFF. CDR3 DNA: TGTGCCAGCAGTACAGGGGACAGGGGGCAAACTGAAGCTTTCTTT.

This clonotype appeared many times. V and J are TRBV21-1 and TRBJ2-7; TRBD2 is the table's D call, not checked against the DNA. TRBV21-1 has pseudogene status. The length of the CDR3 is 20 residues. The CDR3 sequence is CASSKGDPGLAGGSSYEQYV. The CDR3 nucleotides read TGTGCCAGCAGCAAAGGGGACCCGGGACTAGCGGGGGGGAGCTCCTACGAGCAGTACGTC.

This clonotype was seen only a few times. DNA of the CDR3: TGTGCCAGCAGCCGAATCGGGGAGAACACCGGGGAGCTGTTTTTT. Encoded protein: CASSRIGENTGELFF. The V and J genes are TRBV27 and TRBJ2-2; D might be TRBD2 (5 bases). The CDR3 spans 15 residues. Germline CDR1 and CDR2: MNHEY and SMNVEV (reference sequence). V shed 6 bases and J shed 1 base, with 12 bases lying between them.

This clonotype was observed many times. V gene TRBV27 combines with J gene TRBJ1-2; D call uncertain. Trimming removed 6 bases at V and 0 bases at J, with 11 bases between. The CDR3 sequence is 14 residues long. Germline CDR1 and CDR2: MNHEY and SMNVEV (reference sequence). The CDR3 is CASSSFSSNYGYTF. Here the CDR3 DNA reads TGTGCCAGCAGCTCCTTTTCTTCTAACTATGGCTACACCTTC.

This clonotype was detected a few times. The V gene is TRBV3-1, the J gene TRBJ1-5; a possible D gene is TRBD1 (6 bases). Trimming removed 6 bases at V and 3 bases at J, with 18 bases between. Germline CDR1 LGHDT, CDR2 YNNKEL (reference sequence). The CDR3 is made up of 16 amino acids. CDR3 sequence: CASRRNRVEDNQPQHF. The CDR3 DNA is TGTGCCAGCAGGCGTAACAGGGTGGAGGACAATCAGCCCCAGCATTTT. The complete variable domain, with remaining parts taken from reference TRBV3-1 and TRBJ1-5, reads DTAVSQTPKYLVTQMGNDKSIKCEQNLGHDTMYWYKQDSKKFLKIMFSYNNKELIINETVPNRFSPKSPDKAHLNLHINSLELGDSAVYFCASRRNRVEDNQPQHFGDGTRLSIL.

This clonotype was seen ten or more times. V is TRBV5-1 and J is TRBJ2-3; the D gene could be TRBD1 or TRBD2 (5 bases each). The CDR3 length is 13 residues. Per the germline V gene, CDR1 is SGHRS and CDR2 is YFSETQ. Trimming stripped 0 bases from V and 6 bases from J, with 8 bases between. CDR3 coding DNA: TGCGCCAGCAGCTTGGTAGGGGAGGATACGCAGTATTTT. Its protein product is CASSLVGEDTQYF.

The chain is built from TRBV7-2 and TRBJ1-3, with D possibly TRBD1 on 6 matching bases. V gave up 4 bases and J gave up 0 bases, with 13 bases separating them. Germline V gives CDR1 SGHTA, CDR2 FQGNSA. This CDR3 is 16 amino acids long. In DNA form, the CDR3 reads TGTGCCAGCAGCTCCCGAAAGGGGGTCTCTGGAAACACCATATATTTT. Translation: CASSSRKGVSGNTIYF.

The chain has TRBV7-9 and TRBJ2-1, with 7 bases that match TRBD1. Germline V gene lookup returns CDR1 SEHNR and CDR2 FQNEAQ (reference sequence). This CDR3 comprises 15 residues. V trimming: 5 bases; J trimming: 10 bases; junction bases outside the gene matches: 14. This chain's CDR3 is CASSSDRARPPEQFF. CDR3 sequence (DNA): TGTGCCAGCAGCAGCGACAGGGCACGACCGCCGGAGCAGTTCTTC.

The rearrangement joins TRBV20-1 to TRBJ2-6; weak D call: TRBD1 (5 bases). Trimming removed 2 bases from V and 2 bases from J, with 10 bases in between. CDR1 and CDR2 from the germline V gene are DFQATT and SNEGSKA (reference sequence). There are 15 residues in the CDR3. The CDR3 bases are TGCAGTGCTAGACAAGGGGCCACTGGGGCCAACGTCCTGACTTTC. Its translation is CSARQGATGANVLTF.

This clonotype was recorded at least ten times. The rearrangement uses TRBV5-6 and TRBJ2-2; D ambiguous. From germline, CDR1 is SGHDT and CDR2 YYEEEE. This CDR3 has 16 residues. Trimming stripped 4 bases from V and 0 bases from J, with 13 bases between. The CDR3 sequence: CASSLGPGSNTGELFF. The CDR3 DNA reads TGTGCCAGCAGCCTAGGGCCAGGTTCGAACACCGGGGAGCTGTTTTTT. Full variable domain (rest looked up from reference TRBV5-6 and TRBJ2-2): DAGVTQSPTHLIKTRGQQVTLRCSPKSGHDTVSWYQQALGQGPQFIFQYYEEEERQRGNFPDRFSGHQFPNYSSELNVNALLLGDSALYLCASSLGPGSNTGELFFGEGSRLTVL.